This TCR beta chain was documented in a study of blood T cell repertoires in COVID-19. In the study overall: COVID-19 samples collected from the United States, Italy and Spain covered acute and convalescent phases. Nucleic acid was either cDNA or gDNA, and it came from T cells, B-cell-depleted T cells, or PBMCs.

As processed by the authors: Reference gene primers were amplified, and this amplification served to estimate nucleated cell counts. Assay: immunoSEQ multiplex PCR; the TCRdb copy retains only in-frame clones and omits some. V and J calls and clone size are as listed in that table; D and trimming were resolved from the DNA. This table holds 110,000 or so clones, about 76% found once. The CDR3 has 13 amino acids. Trimming cost V 5 bases and J 6 bases, with 13 bases left between them. In germline, CDR1 is SGHAT, CDR2 FQNNGV. The chain links TRBV11-2 to TRBJ1-2; D ambiguous. This TCR derives from an elderly man with acute or convalescent COVID-19. Source material: peripheral blood. The CDR3 nucleotides read TGTGCCAGCAGCCTTGGACTCTACAATGGCTACACCTTC. It is translated as CASSLGLYNGYTF.